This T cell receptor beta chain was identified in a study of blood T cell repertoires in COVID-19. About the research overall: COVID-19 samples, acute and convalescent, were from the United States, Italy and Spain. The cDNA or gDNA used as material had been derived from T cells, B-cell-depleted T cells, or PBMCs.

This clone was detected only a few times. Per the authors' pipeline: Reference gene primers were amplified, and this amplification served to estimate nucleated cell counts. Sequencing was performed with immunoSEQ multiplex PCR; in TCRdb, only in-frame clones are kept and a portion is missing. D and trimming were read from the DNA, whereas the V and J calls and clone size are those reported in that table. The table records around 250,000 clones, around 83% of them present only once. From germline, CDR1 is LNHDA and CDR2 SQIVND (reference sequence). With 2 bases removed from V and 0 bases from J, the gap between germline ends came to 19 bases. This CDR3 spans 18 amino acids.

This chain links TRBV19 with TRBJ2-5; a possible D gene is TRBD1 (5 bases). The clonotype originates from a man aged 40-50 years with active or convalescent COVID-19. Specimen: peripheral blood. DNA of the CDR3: TGTGCCAGTAGTATATGGCCCCGGACATTCCGGTACCAAGAGACCCAGTACTTC. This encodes CASSIWPRTFRYQETQYF.